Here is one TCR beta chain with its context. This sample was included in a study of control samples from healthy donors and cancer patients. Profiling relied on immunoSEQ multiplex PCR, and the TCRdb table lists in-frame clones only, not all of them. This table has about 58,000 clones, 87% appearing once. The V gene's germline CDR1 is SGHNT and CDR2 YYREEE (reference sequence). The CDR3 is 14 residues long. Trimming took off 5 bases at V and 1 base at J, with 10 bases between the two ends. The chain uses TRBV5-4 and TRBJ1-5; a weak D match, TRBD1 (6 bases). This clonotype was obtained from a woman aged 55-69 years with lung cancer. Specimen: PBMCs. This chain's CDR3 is CASSLQGSNQPQHF. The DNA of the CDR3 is TGTGCCAGCAGTCTTCAGGGGAGCAATCAGCCCCAGCATTTT.